This T cell receptor (beta chain) was captured in a study of shared clonotypes between healthy human individuals. The protocol was immunoSEQ multiplex PCR, while the TCRdb copy is restricted to in-frame clones and leaves out a portion. The data contain roughly 680,000 clones, around 70% of them singletons. Notes on this clone: Other DNA sequences in this specimen translate into the identical CDR3.

This clonotype was obtained from a woman aged 30 to 39 in good health. The sequencing sample was made of memory CD4+ T cells sorted from blood. Subset defined: CD45RA-negative fraction.

Written as DNA, the CDR3 is TGCAGCGGATACAAGAACACTGAAGCTTTCTTT. Its protein product is CSGYKNTEAFF. The rearrangement joins TRBV29-1 to TRBJ1-1; no firm D call. This CDR3 region has 11 residues. Trimming shortened V by 7 bases and J by 1 base, and 7 bases separated the two germline ends. Germline-derived CDR1 and CDR2 are SQVTM and ANQGSEA.